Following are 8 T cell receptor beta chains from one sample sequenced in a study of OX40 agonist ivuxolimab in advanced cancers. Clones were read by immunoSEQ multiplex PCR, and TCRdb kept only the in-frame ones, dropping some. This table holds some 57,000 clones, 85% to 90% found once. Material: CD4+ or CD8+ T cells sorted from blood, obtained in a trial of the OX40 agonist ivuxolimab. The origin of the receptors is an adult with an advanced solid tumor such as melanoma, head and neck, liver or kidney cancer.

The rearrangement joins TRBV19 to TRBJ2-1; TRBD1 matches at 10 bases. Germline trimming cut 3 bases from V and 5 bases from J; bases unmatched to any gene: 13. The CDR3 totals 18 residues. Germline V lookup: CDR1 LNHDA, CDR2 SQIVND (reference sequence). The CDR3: CASSIQGAGTGVHNEQFF. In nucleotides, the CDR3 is TGTGCCAGTAGTATCCAAGGCGCCGGGACAGGGGTCCACAATGAGCAGTTCTTC.

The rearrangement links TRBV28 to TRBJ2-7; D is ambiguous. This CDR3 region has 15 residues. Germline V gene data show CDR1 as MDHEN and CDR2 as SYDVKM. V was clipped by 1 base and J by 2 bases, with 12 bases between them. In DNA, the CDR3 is TGTGCCAGCAGTTTATATTCTAGGGCCGCCTACGAGCAGTACTTC. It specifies CASSLYSRAAYEQYF.

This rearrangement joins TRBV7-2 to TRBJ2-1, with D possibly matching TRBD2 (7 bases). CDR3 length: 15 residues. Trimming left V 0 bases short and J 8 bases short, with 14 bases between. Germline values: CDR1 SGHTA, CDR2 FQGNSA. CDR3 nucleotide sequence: TGTGCCAGCAGCTTAGCCGGGGGGCTGGGGCATGAGCAGTTCTTC. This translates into CASSLAGGLGHEQFF. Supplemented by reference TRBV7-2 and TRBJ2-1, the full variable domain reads GAGVSQSPSNKVTEKGKDVELRCDPISGHTALYWYRQSLGQGLEFLIYFQGNSAPDKSGLPSDRFSAERTGGSVSTLTIQRTQQEDSAVYLCASSLAGGLGHEQFFGPGTRLTVL.

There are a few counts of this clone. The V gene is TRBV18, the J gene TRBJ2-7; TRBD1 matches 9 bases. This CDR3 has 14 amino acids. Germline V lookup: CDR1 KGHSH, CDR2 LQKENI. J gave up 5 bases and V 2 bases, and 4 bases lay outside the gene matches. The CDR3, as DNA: TGTGCCAGCTCACCAACAGGGGGCGTCGACGAGCAGTACTTC. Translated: CASSPTGGVDEQYF.

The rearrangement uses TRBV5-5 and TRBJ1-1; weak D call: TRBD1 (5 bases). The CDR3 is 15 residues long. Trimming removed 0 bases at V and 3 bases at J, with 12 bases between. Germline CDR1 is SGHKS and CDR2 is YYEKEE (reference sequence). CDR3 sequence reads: CASSLGQGKDTEAFF. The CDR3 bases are TGTGCCAGCAGCTTGGGGCAGGGAAAGGACACTGAAGCTTTCTTT.

The DNA of the CDR3 is TGTGCCAGTAGTATTTTCGCGGGAGATTTGGGTACAGGTGAGCAGTTCTTC. It yields the protein CASSIFAGDLGTGEQFF. This chain links TRBV19 with TRBJ2-1; TRBD2 agrees at 7 bases. Looked up from germline, CDR1 is LNHDA and CDR2 is SQIVND (reference sequence). The CDR3 sequence is 17 residues long. V was pared by 3 bases and J by 9 bases, with 17 bases of the junction left unmatched.

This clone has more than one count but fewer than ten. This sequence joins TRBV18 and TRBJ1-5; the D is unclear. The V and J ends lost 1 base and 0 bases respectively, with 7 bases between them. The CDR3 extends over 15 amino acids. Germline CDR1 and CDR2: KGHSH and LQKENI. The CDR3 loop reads CASSPQRASNQPQHF. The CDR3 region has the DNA TGTGCCAGCTCACCACAGAGGGCTAGCAATCAGCCCCAGCATTTT.

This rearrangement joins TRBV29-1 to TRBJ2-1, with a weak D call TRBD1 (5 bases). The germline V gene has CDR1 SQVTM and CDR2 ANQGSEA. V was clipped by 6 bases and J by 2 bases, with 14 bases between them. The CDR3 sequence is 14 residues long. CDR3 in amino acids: CSVAVRATYNEQFF. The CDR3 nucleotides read TGCAGCGTAGCCGTCAGGGCTACCTACAATGAGCAGTTCTTC.